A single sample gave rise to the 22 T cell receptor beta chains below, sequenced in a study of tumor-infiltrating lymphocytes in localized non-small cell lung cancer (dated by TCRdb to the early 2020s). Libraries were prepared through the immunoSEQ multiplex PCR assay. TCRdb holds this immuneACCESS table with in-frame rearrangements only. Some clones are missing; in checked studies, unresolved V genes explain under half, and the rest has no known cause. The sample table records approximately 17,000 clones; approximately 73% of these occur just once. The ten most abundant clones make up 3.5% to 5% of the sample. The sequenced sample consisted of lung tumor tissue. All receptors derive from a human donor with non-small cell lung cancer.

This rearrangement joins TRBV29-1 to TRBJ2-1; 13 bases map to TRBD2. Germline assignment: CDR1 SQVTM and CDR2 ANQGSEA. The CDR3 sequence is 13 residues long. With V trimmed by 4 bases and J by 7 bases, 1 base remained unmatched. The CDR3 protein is CSVGGLAGNEQFF. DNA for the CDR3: TGCAGCGTTGGGGGACTAGCGGGAAATGAGCAGTTCTTC.

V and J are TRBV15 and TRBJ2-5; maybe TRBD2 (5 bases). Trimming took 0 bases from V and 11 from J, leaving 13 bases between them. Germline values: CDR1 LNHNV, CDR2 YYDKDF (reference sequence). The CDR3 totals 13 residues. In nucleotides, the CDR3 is TGTGCCACCAGCAGAGATCCGTTGAGGGAGCAGTACTTC. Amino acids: CATSRDPLREQYF.

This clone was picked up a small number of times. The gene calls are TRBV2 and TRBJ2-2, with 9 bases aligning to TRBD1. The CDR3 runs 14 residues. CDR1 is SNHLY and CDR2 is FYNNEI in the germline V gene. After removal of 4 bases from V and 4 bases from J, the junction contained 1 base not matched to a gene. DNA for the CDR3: TGTGCCAGCAGTGGGGACAGGGCCACCGGGGAGCTGTTTTTT. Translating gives CASSGDRATGELFF.

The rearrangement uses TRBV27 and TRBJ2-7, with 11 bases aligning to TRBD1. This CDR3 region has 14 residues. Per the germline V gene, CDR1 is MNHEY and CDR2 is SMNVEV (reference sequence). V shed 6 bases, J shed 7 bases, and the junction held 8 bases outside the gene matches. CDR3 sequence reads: CASRLGQGAWEQYF. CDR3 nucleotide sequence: TGTGCCAGCAGACTTGGACAGGGGGCCTGGGAGCAGTACTTC.

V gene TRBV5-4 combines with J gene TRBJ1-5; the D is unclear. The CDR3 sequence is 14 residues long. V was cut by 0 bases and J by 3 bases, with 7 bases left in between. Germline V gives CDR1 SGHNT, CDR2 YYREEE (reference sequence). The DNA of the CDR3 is TGTGCCAGCAGCTTGGCGAGTCACAATCAGCCCCAGCATTTT. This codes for CASSLASHNQPQHF.

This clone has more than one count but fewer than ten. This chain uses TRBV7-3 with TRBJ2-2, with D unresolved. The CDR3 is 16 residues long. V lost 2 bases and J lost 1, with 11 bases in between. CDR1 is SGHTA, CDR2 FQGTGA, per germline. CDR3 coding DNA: TGTGCCAGCAGCTTATCTGGGCGGAAGAACACCGGGGAGCTGTTTTTT. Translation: CASSLSGRKNTGELFF.

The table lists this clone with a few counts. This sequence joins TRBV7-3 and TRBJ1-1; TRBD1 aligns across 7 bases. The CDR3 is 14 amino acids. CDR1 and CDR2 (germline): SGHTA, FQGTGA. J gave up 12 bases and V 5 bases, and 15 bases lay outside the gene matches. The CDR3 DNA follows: TGTGCCAGCAGCCAAGGAGGGGACAGACGGGAATCTTTCTTT. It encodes CASSQGGDRRESFF.

The CDR3 region has the DNA TGTGCCAGCAGCTTTTACCCTCAGGAGTTCGGCGAAAAACTGTTTTTT. The encoded protein is CASSFYPQEFGEKLFF. The rearrangement links TRBV28 to TRBJ1-4, with unresolved D. V was clipped by 6 bases and J by 8 bases, with 22 bases between them. CDR3 length equals 16 residues. Germline lookup yields CDR1 MDHEN and CDR2 SYDVKM.

CDR3 nucleotides: TGTGCCAGCAGCCTCGAGGGGGGGGTTGGTGAGCAGTTCTTC. Protein: CASSLEGGVGEQFF. V and J are TRBV7-9 and TRBJ2-1, with D perhaps matching TRBD2 (7 bases). CDR1 SEHNR and CDR2 FQNEAQ come from the germline V gene (reference sequence). The CDR3 is made up of 14 amino acids. Trimming cost V 5 bases and J 9 bases, with 17 bases left between them. Drawing the rest from reference TRBV7-9 and TRBJ2-1, the complete variable domain is DTGVSQNPRHKITKRGQNVTFRCDPISEHNRLYWYRQTLGQGPEFLTYFQNEAQLEKSRLLSDRFSAERPKGSFSTLEIQRTEQGDSAMYLCASSLEGGVGEQFFGPGTRLTVL.

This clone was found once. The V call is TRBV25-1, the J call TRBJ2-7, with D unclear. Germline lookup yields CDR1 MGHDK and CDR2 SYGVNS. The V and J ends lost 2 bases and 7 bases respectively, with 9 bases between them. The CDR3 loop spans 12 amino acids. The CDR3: CASSERGREQYF. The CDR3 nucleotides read TGTGCCAGCAGTGAACGCGGAAGGGAGCAGTACTTC.

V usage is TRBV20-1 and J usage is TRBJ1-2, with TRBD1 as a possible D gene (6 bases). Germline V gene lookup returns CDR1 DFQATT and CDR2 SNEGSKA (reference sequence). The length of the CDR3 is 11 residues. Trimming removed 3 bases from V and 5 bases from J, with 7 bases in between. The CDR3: CSARDSYGYTF. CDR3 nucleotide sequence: TGCAGTGCTAGGGACAGTTATGGCTACACCTTC.

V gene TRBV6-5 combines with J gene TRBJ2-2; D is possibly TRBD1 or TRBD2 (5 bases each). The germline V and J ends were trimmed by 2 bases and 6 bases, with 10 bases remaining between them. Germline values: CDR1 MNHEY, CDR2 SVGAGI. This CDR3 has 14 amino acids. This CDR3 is CASSYRGRAGELFF. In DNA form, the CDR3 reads TGTGCCAGCAGTTACCGGGGCAGAGCCGGGGAGCTGTTTTTT.

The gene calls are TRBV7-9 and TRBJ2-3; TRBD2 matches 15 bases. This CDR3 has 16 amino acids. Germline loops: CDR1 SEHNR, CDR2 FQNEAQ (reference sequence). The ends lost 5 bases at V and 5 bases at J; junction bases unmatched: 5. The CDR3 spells CASSRTSGGAGDTQYF. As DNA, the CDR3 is TGTGCCAGCAGCCGGACTAGCGGGGGGGCGGGAGATACGCAGTATTTT. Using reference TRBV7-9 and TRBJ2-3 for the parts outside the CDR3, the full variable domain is DTGVSQNPRHKITKRGQNVTFRCDPISEHNRLYWYRQTLGQGPEFLTYFQNEAQLEKSRLLSDRFSAERPKGSFSTLEIQRTEQGDSAMYLCASSRTSGGAGDTQYFGPGTRLTVL.

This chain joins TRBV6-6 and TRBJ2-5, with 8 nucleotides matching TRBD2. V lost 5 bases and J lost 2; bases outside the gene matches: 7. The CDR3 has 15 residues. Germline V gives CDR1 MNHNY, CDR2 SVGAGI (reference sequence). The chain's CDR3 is CASSRAGASQETQYF. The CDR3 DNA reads TGTGCCAGCAGTCGAGCGGGGGCCAGTCAAGAGACCCAGTACTTC.

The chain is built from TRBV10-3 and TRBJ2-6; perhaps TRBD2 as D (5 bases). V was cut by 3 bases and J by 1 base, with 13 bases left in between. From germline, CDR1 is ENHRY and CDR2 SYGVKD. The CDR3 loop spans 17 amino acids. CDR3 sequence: CAISDRTRGSGANVLTF. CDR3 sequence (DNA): TGTGCCATCAGTGACCGAACTCGCGGGTCTGGGGCCAACGTCCTGACTTTC.

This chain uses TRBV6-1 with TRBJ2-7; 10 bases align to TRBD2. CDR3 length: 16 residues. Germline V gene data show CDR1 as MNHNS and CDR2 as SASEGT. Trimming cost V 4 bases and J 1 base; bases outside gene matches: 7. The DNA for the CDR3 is TGTGCCAGCAGTGGAGGAGGGACTAGCGTTTCCTACGAGCAGTACTTC. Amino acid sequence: CASSGGGTSVSYEQYF.

The CDR3 nucleotides read TGCGCCAGCAGCTTATCACGGGAAGAGACCCAGTACTTC. Translating gives CASSLSREETQYF. The gene calls are TRBV5-1 and TRBJ2-5, with D unresolved. Per germline, CDR1 SGHRS and CDR2 YFSETQ. Deletions cut 2 bases from V and 3 bases from J, with 8 bases between. The CDR3 covers 13 residues.

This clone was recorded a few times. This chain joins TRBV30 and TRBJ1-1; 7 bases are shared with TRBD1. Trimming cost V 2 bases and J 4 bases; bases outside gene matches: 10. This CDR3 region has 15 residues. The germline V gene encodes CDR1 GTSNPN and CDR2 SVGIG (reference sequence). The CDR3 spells CAWSPPGQQLTEAFF. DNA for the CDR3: TGTGCCTGGAGTCCCCCGGGACAGCAACTCACTGAAGCTTTCTTT.

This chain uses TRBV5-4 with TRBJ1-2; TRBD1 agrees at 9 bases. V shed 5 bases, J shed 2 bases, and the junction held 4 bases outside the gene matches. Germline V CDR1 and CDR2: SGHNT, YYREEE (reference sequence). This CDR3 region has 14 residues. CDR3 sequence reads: CASRTGQGNYGYTF. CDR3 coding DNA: TGTGCCAGCAGGACGGGACAGGGCAACTATGGCTACACCTTC.

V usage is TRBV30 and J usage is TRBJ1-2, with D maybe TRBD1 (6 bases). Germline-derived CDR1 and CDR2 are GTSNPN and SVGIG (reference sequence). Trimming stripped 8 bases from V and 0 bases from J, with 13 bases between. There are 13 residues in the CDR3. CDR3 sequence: CAQEGGTNYGYTF. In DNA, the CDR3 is TGTGCCCAAGAGGGGGGTACTAACTATGGCTACACCTTC. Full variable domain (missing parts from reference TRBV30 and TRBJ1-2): SQTIHQWPATLVQPVGSPLSLECTVEGTSNPNLYWYRQAAGRGLQLLFYSVGIGQISSEVPQNLSASRPQDRQFILSSKKLLLSDSGFYLCAQEGGTNYGYTFGSGTRLTVV.

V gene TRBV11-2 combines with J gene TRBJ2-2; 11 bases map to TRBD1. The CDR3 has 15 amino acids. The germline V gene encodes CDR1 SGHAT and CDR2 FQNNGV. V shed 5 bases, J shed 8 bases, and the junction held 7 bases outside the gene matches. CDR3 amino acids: CASSPRTGGGGELFF. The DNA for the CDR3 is TGTGCCAGCAGCCCCAGGACAGGGGGCGGGGGGGAGCTGTTTTTT.

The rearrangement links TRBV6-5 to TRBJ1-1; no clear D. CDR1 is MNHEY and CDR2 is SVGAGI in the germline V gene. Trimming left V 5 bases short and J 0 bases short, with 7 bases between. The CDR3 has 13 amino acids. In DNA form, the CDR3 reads TGTGCCAGCAGTGGAGAGATGAACACTGAAGCTTTCTTT. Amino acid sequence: CASSGEMNTEAFF.